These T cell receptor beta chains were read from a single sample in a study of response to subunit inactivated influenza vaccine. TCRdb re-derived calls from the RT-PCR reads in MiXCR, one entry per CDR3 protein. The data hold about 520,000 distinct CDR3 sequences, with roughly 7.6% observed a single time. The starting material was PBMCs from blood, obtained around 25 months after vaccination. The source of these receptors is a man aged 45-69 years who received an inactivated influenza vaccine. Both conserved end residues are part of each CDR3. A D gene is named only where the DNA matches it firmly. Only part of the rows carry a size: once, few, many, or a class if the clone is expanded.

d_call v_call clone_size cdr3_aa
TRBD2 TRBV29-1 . CSACGGRGGEQFF
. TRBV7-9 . CARSLLAANNEQFF
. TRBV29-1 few CSVDLQAGELFF
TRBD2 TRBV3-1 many CASSHFRTSGNGDTQYF
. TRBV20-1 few CSARELGEAFF
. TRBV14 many CASSQDVTTATNEKLFF
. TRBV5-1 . CASSLEEGYEQYF
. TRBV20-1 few CSASRTGTDTQYF
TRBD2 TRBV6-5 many CASSYFLAGGSTDTQYF
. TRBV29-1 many CSVAPTDTQYF
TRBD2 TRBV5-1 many CASSQLAGGGAEQFF
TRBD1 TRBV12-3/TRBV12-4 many CASSTAGTGGTYEQYF
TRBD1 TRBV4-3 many CASSRRQGISHEQYF
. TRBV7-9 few CASSLVGANSPLHF
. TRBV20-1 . CSAKDFLGGETQYF
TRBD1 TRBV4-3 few CASGEQGNEQFF
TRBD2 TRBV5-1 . CASSFLTPTLAGRSYEQYF
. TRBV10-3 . CAISVGTAKETQYF
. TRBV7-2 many CASSPQGGYEQYF
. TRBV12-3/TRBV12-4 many CASSSVRTDTQYF
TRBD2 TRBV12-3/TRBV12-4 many CASSFTFGREGSYEQYF
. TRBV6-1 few CASSATGWSGETQYF
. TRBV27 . CASSFLGRQETQYF
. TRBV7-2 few CASSSDSRVTQYF
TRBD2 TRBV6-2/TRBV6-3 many CASSRLRTSGSSYEQYF
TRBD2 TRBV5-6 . CASSPWGGWQYF
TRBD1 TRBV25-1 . CASTPTGGNYNEQFF
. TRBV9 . CASSPRAGESYEQYF
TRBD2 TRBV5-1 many CASSQQGLGLTYNEQFF
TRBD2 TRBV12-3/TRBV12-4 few CASSRRTSGTYEQYF
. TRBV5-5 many CASSLMEGSNQYF
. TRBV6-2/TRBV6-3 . CASSHPEGSTETQYF
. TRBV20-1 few CSGTGSYGYTF
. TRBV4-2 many CASSQDFRPQGAFF
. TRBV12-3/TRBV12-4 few CASSKQGGGNQPQHF
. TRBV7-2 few CASSSQGGRVDEQYF
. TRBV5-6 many CASSLLGVQFF
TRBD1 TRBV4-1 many CASSETGEGTEAFF
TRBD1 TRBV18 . CASSPPGQGMTEAFF
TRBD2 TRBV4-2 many CASSTRILAGGTVGNTGELFF
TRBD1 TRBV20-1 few CSARRPGEGNPRTGGGYEQYF
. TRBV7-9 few CASSLAGDYAF
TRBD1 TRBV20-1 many CSASEGAVVYEQYF
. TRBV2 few CASIVSLGILGEKLFF
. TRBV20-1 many CSAREGNGVAFF
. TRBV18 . CASSPTVTSAEQYF
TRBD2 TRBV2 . CASSEAGGLDSQYF
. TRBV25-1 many CASSESEDEQYF